The clone carrying this T cell receptor beta chain was counted ten times or more. With V trimmed by 4 bases and J by 7 bases, 10 bases remained unmatched. Germline-derived CDR1 and CDR2 are SGDLS and YYNGEE. This CDR3 region has 15 residues. This sample was taken from a study of molecular identifiers for immune sequencing clone quantification. One entry per CDR3 protein results from TCRdb running MiXCR on the PCR reads. Among some 96,000 distinct CDR3 sequences listed, 24% were seen once. The rearrangement uses TRBV9 and TRBJ2-7; 11 bases agree with TRBD1. The clonotype was recovered from a human donor in good health. Some libraries in this study had Jurkat cell RNA spiked in. The material sequenced was naive CD8+ T cells from blood, with Jurkat cell RNA spiked in. Subset reported: FACS-sorted CD8+CD4-CCR7+CD45RA+ naive T cells. The CDR3 DNA is TGTGCCAGCAGCCCATCGGGACAGGGGGTCTATGAGCAGTACTTC. Translation gives CASSPSGQGVYEQYF.